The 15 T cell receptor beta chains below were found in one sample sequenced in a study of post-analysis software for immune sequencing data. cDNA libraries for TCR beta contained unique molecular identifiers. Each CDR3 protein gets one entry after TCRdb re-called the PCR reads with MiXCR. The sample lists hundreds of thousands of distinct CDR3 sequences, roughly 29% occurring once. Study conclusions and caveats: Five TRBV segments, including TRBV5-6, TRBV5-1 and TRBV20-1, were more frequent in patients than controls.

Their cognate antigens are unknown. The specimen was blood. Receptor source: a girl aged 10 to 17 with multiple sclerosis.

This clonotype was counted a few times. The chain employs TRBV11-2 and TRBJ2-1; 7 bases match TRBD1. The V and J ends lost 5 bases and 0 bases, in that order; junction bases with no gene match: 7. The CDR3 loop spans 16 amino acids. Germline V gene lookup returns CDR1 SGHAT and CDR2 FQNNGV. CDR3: CASSLGQEYSYNEQFF. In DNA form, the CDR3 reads TGTGCCAGCAGCCTAGGACAGGAATACTCCTACAATGAGCAGTTCTTC. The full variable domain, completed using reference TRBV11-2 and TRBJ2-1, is EAGVAQSPRYKIIEKRQSVAFWCNPISGHATLYWYQQILGQGPKLLIQFQNNGVVDDSQLPKDRFSAERLKGVDSTLKIQPAKLEDSAVYLCASSLGQEYSYNEQFFGPGTRLTVL.

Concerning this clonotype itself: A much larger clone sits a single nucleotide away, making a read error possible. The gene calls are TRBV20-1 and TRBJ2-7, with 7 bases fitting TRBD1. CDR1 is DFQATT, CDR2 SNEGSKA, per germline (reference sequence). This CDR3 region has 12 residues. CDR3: CRATSGTVGQYF. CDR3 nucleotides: TGCAGGGCTACTTCCGGGACAGTGGGACAGTACTTC.

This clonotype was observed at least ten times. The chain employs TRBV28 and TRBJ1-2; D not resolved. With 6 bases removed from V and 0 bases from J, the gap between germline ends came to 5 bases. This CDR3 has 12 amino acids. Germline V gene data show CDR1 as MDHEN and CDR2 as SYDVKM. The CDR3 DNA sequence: TGTGCCAGCAGCAATACTAACTATGGCTACACCTTC. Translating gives CASSNTNYGYTF.

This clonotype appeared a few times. The CDR3 DNA is TGCGCCAGCAGCCCAGGTCCTGGGGGCTACAATGAGCAGTTCTTC. Translated: CASSPGPGGYNEQFF. This chain joins TRBV4-3 and TRBJ2-1; the D gene could be TRBD1 or TRBD2 (5 bases each). The germline V gene encodes CDR1 LGHNA and CDR2 YSLEER. V was pared by 4 bases and J by 3 bases, with 13 bases between. The CDR3 extends over 15 amino acids.

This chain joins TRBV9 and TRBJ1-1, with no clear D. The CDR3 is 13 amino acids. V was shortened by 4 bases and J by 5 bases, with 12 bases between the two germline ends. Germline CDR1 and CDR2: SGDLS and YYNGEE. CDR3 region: CASSLAEETEAFF. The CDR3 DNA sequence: TGTGCCAGCAGCTTGGCGGAAGAGACTGAAGCTTTCTTT.

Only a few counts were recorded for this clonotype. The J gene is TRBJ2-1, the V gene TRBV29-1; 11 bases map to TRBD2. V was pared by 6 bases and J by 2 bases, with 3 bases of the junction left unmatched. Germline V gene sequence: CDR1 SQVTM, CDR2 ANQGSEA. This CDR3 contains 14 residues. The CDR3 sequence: CSVLAGVAYNEQFF. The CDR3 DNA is TGCAGCGTACTAGCGGGAGTCGCCTACAATGAGCAGTTCTTC.

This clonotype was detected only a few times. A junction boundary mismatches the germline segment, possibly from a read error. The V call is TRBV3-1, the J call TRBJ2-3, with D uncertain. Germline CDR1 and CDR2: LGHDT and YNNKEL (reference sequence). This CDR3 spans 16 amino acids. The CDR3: CTSSTQPGGLPYTQYF. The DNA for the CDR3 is TGTACCAGCAGCACACAGCCCGGCGGTCTGCCTTATACGCAGTATTTT.

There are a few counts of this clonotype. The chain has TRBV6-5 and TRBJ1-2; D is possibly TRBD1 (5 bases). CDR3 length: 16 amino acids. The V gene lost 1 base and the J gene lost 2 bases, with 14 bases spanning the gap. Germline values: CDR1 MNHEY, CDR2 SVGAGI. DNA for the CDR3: TGTGCCAGCAGTTACTACGGCGAGGGACCGAACTATGGCTACACCTTC. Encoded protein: CASSYYGEGPNYGYTF.

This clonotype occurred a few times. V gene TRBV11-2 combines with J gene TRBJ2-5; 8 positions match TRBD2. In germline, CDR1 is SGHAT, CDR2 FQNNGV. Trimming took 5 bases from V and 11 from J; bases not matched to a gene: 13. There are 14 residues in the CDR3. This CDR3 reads CASSLSGGAGEQYF. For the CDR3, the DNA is TGTGCCAGCAGCCTATCGGGAGGGGCGGGAGAGCAGTACTTC. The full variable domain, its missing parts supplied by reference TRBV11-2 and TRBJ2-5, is EAGVAQSPRYKIIEKRQSVAFWCNPISGHATLYWYQQILGQGPKLLIQFQNNGVVDDSQLPKDRFSAERLKGVDSTLKIQPAKLEDSAVYLCASSLSGGAGEQYFGPGTRLLVL.

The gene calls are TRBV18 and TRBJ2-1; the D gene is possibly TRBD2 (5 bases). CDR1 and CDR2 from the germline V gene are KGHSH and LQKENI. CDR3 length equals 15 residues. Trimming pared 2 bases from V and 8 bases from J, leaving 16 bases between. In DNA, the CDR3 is TGTGCCAGCTCACCAGTGGTCCGGGGAACGGATGAGCAGTTCTTC. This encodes CASSPVVRGTDEQFF.

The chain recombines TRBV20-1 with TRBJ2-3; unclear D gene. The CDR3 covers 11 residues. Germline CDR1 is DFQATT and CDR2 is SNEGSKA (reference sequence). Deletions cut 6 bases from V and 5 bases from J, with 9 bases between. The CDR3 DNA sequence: TGCAGTGCCCCCGAAGTAGATACGCAGTATTTT. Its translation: CSAPEVDTQYF.

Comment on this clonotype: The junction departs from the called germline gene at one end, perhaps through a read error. The CDR3 DNA reads as TGTGCCAGCAGTTTAATCGAGGGGGGCCACTCTAACACCTTC. It encodes CASSLIEGGHSNTF. This rearrangement joins TRBV12-3 or TRBV12-4 to TRBJ2-7; the D call may be TRBD1 or TRBD2 (6 bases each). This CDR3 has 14 amino acids.

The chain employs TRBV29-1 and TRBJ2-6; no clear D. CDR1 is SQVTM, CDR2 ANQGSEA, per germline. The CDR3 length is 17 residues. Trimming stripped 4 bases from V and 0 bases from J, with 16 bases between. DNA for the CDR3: TGCAGCGTTGTGGTCTCTATCAAGCGCTCTGGGGCCAACGTCCTGACTTTC. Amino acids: CSVVVSIKRSGANVLTF.

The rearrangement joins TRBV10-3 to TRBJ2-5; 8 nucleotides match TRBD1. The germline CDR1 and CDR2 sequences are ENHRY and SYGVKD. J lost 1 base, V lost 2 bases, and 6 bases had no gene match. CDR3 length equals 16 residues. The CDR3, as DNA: TGTGCCATCAGTGAGCCCTACACAGGGGGCCAAGAGACCCAGTACTTC. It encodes CAISEPYTGGQETQYF.

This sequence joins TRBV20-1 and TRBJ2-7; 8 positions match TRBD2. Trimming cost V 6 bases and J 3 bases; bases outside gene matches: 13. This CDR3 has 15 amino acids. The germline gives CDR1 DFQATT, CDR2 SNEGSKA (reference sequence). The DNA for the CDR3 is TGCAGTGCCCAACACGGGTGGACTAGCATCTACGAGCAGTACTTC. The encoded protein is CSAQHGWTSIYEQYF.